A selection of T cell receptor beta chains follows, all from one sample in a study of Graves' ophthalmopathy and Graves' hyperthyroidism. In TCRdb, the multiplex PCR reads were re-called with MiXCR into one record per CDR3 protein. The repertoire includes 150,000 to 200,000 distinct CDR3 sequences, about two fifths of them detected once, and around 8.9% sits in the top ten. Sequenced input: peripheral blood. Receptors were obtained from a man aged 25-45 years with Graves' ophthalmopathy. The CDR3 runs from the conserved cysteine through the conserved F or W. A D gene is named only where the DNA matches it firmly. Rows may omit the clone size; those that give it use once, few, many or a size class.

j_gene,d_gene,abundance,v_gene,CDR3nt,CDR3aa
TRBJ1-5,-,many,TRBV6-1,TGTGCCAGCAGTCAAGAGTCGGGACGTAAACTCAATCAGCCCCAGCATTTT,CASSQESGRKLNQPQHF
TRBJ2-7,TRBD1,once,TRBV6-5,TGTGCCAGCAGTTACCGGGACAGGCTGCTGGAGCAGTACTTC,CASSYRDRLLEQYF
TRBJ1-2,-,many,TRBV6-5,TGTGCCAGCAGCCGAAGACTCGTACAGGGAGGGTCGGGGGGCTATGGCTACACCTTC,CASSRRLVQGGSGGYGYTF
TRBJ1-6,TRBD1,many,TRBV19,TGTGCCAGTAGAGGGACAGGGAGACGACCCCTCCACTTT,CASRGTGRRPLHF
TRBJ1-5,-,few,TRBV7-2,TGTGCCAGCAGCTTAGGCAGACTTAGCAATCAGCCCCAGCATTTT,CASSLGRLSNQPQHF
TRBJ1-1,TRBD1,many,TRBV12-3/TRBV12-4,TGTGCCAGCACCGTTGGACAGGGCAAAGCTTTCTTT,CASTVGQGKAFF
TRBJ1-5,-,once,TRBV18,TGTGCCAGCTCACCCCGGACAGACAATCAGCCCCAGCATTTT,CASSPRTDNQPQHF
TRBJ1-1,-,-,TRBV3-1,TGTGCCAGCAGCCAAGAGGTGGGCTGGAACACTGAAGCTTTCTTT,CASSQEVGWNTEAFF
TRBJ1-5,-,many,TRBV30,TGTGCCTGGAGTGGGGACTCAAATCAGCCCCAGCATTTT,CAWSGDSNQPQHF
TRBJ1-6,-,many,TRBV11-2,TGTGCCAGCAGCTTAGAGGCCTTTGGGTCACCCCTCCACTTT,CASSLEAFGSPLHF
TRBJ2-2,-,many,TRBV6-2/TRBV6-3,TGTGCCAGCAGTTACCCCCGACCGGAGCTGTTTTTT,CASSYPRPELFF
TRBJ1-1,-,many,TRBV7-2,TGTGCCAGCAGCTTAGCCTCCAGACTAAACACTGAAGCTTTCTTT,CASSLASRLNTEAFF
TRBJ1-1,-,many,TRBV30,TGTGCCTGGAGTTATCAGGGAAACACTGAAGCTTTCTTT,CAWSYQGNTEAFF
TRBJ2-5,-,-,TRBV10-3,TGTGCCATCAGTGAGGGACAAGAGACCCAGTACTTC,CAISEGQETQYF
TRBJ2-7,-,many,TRBV7-3,TGTGCCAGCAGCCCCAACGGTTACGAGCAGTACTTC,CASSPNGYEQYF
TRBJ2-5,-,many,TRBV28,TGTGCCAGCAGATTGGGACCACGGGCGACCCAGTACTTC,CASRLGPRATQYF
TRBJ1-1,-,few,TRBV20-1,TGCAGTGCTACGGCGACAGGAGTGAACACTGAAGCTTTCTTT,CSATATGVNTEAFF
TRBJ2-7,TRBD2,-,TRBV6-2/TRBV6-3,TGCGCCAGCAGCCATAGTTCTCAGGGACTAGCACTCTACGAGCAGTACTTC,CASSHSSQGLALYEQYF
TRBJ1-2,-,-,TRBV2,TGTGCCAGCGTCCCGGTGAACTATGGCTACACCTTC,CASVPVNYGYTF
TRBJ1-2,TRBD1,many,TRBV24-1,TGTGCCACCAGTGAGACAGGGGGTCCGAGGGGTGGCTACACCTTC,CATSETGGPRGGYTF
TRBJ1-5,TRBD1,-,TRBV6-2/TRBV6-3,TGTGCCAGCAGTCGACAGGGGTTAGAACAGCCCCAGCATTTT,CASSRQGLEQPQHF
TRBJ1-1,-,many,TRBV10-2,TGCGCCAGCAGGCCCGGGACGGGCACTGAAGCTTTCTTT,CASRPGTGTEAFF
TRBJ2-7,-,-,TRBV15,TGTGCCACCAGCAGAGATTACGGGACTTCCTACGAGCAGTACTTC,CATSRDYGTSYEQYF
TRBJ2-7,-,medium-sized,TRBV6-5,TGTGCCAGCAGTTACTCGTCCGGGGGGCGAGGCGAGCAGTACTTC,CASSYSSGGRGEQYF
TRBJ2-2,TRBD2,few,TRBV6-1,TGTGCCAGCAGTGTAGCGGGAGGGCCTATCGGGGAGCTGTTTTTT,CASSVAGGPIGELFF
TRBJ2-5,-,-,TRBV12-3/TRBV12-4,TGTGCCAGCAGTACAGACCTTAAAGAGACCCAGTACTTC,CASSTDLKETQYF
TRBJ2-7,-,-,TRBV6-2/TRBV6-3,TGTGCCAGCAGTTACTCGATCCGCCGGGGTAGCGCCTCCTACGAGCAGTACTTC,CASSYSIRRGSASYEQYF
TRBJ2-5,TRBD2,-,TRBV28,TGTGCCAGCAGTTTCCTCGGGACTACGGAGACCCAGTACTTC,CASSFLGTTETQYF
TRBJ2-7,TRBD1,-,TRBV13,TGTGCCAGCAGCTTAACCGGGACAGCATCCTACGAGCAGTACTTC,CASSLTGTASYEQYF
TRBJ2-5,-,-,TRBV6-5,TGTGCCAGCAGTTCGACCACCCTTGCGGAGACCCAGTACTTC,CASSSTTLAETQYF
TRBJ1-5,TRBD1,once,TRBV28,TGTGCCAGCAGTTTATTTGGTCGGGACAGGGGAAGCAATCAGCCCCAGCATTTT,CASSLFGRDRGSNQPQHF
TRBJ1-1,-,-,TRBV12-3/TRBV12-4,TGTGCCAGCAGAGGGGCCGGAACAGCCTCTGAAGCTTTCTTT,CASRGAGTASEAFF
TRBJ2-7,TRBD1,many,TRBV20-1,TGCAGTGCTAGAGGGACAGGGGACTCCTACGAGCAGTACTTC,CSARGTGDSYEQYF
TRBJ1-2,TRBD1,many,TRBV3-1,TGTGCCAGCAGCCAAGACAGGGGGCTGAGATATGGCTACACCTTC,CASSQDRGLRYGYTF
TRBJ2-7,-,many,TRBV3-1,TGTGCCAGCAGCCAGGTGGTCCACGAGCAGTACTTC,CASSQVVHEQYF
TRBJ1-2,-,-,TRBV7-2,TGTGCCAGCAGCTTAGCGCCCGGATTCTATGGCTACACCTTC,CASSLAPGFYGYTF
TRBJ1-6,-,many,TRBV11-2,TGTGCCAGCGGTACCGGGACACATAATAATTCACCCCTCCACTTT,CASGTGTHNNSPLHF
TRBJ2-5,-,-,TRBV6-2/TRBV6-3,TGTGCCAGCAGTCGATTTGCCGGGACCGAAGAGACCCAGTACTTC,CASSRFAGTEETQYF
TRBJ1-2,-,many,TRBV20-1,TGCAGTGCTAGACGGCAAACAGGAGAATTAGGCTACACCTTC,CSARRQTGELGYTF
TRBJ2-5,-,-,TRBV7-3,TGTGCCAGCAGCGTTGGCCCCTCGGGTGGTGAGACCCAGTACTTC,CASSVGPSGGETQYF
TRBJ2-4,-,many,TRBV19,TGTGCCAGTAGTATTGGATTGAAGACCAAAAACATTCAGTACTTC,CASSIGLKTKNIQYF
TRBJ2-4,-,-,TRBV2,TGTGCCAGCAGTACGACAGGCACAACCAAAAACATTCAGTACTTC,CASSTTGTTKNIQYF
TRBJ2-5,TRBD2,once,TRBV10-1,TGCGCCAGCAGTTCTAGCGGGACGAAGGAGACCCAGTACTTC,CASSSSGTKETQYF
TRBJ2-5,-,-,TRBV29-1,TGCAGCTCGCACGACGGCAAAGAGACCCAGTACTTC,CSSHDGKETQYF
TRBJ2-5,-,many,TRBV11-2,TGTGCCAGCAGCCCCGGACAGAAAGAGACCCAGTACTTC,CASSPGQKETQYF